This T cell receptor (beta chain) was found in a study of blood T cell repertoires in COVID-19. At the level of the study: Some COVID-19 samples were acute and others convalescent; all came from the United States, Italy and Spain. Sources were T cells, B-cell-depleted T cells, or PBMCs; the material itself was cDNA or gDNA.

In the original analysis: Reference gene primer amplification gave estimated nucleated cell counts. The protocol was immunoSEQ multiplex PCR, while the TCRdb copy is restricted to in-frame clones and leaves out a portion. Clone size and the V and J calls come from that table; the DNA yielded D and trimming. Counted here are about 280,000 clones, 86% occurring once; the ten biggest clones make up less than 3%. This clone was detected a few times. The CDR3 totals 15 residues. The V segment lost 2 bases and the J segment 5 bases; nucleotides outside the gene matches: 4. The germline V gene has CDR1 MNHNS and CDR2 SASEGT.

The sample consisted of peripheral blood. This chain connects TRBV6-1 to TRBJ1-1; 11 bases agree with TRBD1. The sequence was obtained from a woman in her twenties or thirties with active or convalescent COVID-19. CDR3 sequence (DNA): TGTGCCAGCAGTGAAACCGGGACAGGGGGGACTGAAGCTTTCTTT. Its protein is CASSETGTGGTEAFF.